These 21 T cell receptor beta chains came from one sample sequenced in a study of blood T cell repertoires in COVID-19. Measured with immunoSEQ multiplex PCR; TCRdb has only the in-frame clones, and not every one. This table holds about 140,000 clones, over 70% found once. Sequencing was done on a sample of PBMCs or T cells enriched from blood (not recorded which). These receptors were taken from a man aged 55 to 69 who had recovered from COVID-19.

V and J are TRBV7-9 and TRBJ2-7, with no clear D. CDR3 length equals 12 residues. The germline CDR1 and CDR2 sequences are SEHNR and FQNEAQ (reference sequence). V lost 5 bases, J lost 5 bases, and 10 bases lay in between. The DNA of the CDR3 is TGTGCCAGCAGCGCGGCCGTAAACGAGCAGTACTTC. Translated, it gives CASSAAVNEQYF.

This sequence joins TRBV29-1 and TRBJ2-7, with D uncertain. Trimming removed 7 bases at V and 2 bases at J, with 15 bases between. The CDR3 covers 13 residues. The germline gives CDR1 SQVTM, CDR2 ANQGSEA. The CDR3 DNA reads TGCAGCGCCCAAACAGATATCACCTACGAGCAGTACTTC. It yields the protein CSAQTDITYEQYF.

This sequence joins TRBV18 and TRBJ1-1; 8 nucleotides agree with TRBD1. CDR1 and CDR2 from the germline V gene are KGHSH and LQKENI. There are 14 residues in the CDR3. V was clipped by 6 bases and J by 4 bases; unmatched bases: 7. The CDR3 coding sequence is TGTGCCAGCTCCGGAAACAGGGGGGGCACTGAAGCTTTCTTT. It encodes CASSGNRGGTEAFF.

The V gene is TRBV7-9, the J gene TRBJ2-2; D is ambiguous. CDR3 length equals 11 residues. Trimming left V 3 bases short and J 9 bases short, with 5 bases between. The V gene's germline CDR1 is SEHNR and CDR2 FQNEAQ (reference sequence). CDR3 loop: CASSLGRELFF. The CDR3, as DNA: TGTGCCAGCAGCTTGGGCAGGGAGCTGTTTTTT.

The CDR3 bases are TGTGCAAGTCGCCGCCCGGGCAGGGTTGCAGATACGCAGTATTTT. Translating gives CASRRPGRVADTQYF. This chain links TRBV12-2 with TRBJ2-3; the table's D call of TRBD1 was not tested on the DNA. TRBV12-2 is recorded as a pseudogene. The CDR3 spans 15 residues.

The V gene is TRBV27, the J gene TRBJ2-1; TRBD1 is a possible D gene (6 bases). The CDR3 runs 12 residues. Germline CDR1 and CDR2: MNHEY and SMNVEV (reference sequence). Trimming left V 6 bases short and J 7 bases short, with 10 bases between. The CDR3: CASRQGRNEQFF. Here the CDR3 DNA reads TGTGCCAGCAGACAGGGAAGGAATGAGCAGTTCTTC.

This chain uses TRBV5-4 with TRBJ2-7; 9 bases align to TRBD2. This CDR3 is 16 amino acids long. Trimming took 0 bases from V and 1 from J; bases not matched to a gene: 5. Germline values: CDR1 SGHNT, CDR2 YYREEE (reference sequence). CDR3: CASSLGGSGRSYEQYF. Here the CDR3 DNA reads TGTGCCAGCAGCTTGGGGGGAAGCGGGAGGTCCTACGAGCAGTACTTC.

This chain uses TRBV7-7 with TRBJ2-5; 12 nucleotides agree with TRBD1. The CDR3 has 20 residues. Germline V lookup: CDR1 SSHAT, CDR2 FNYEAQ (reference sequence). After removal of 5 bases from V and 1 base from J, the junction contained 17 bases not matched to a gene. Here the CDR3 reads CASSPGTGGRLAGTQETQYF. CDR3 bases: TGTGCCAGCAGCCCAGGGACAGGGGGCCGGCTAGCGGGGACCCAAGAGACCCAGTACTTC.

The J gene is TRBJ2-7, the V gene TRBV19, with 12 bases matching TRBD2. Trimming cost V 8 bases and J 3 bases; bases outside gene matches: 5. Per the germline V gene, CDR1 is LNHDA and CDR2 is SQIVND (reference sequence). The CDR3 contains 14 residues. The chain's CDR3 is CASATTSGSYEQYF. In DNA form, the CDR3 reads TGTGCCAGTGCCACGACTAGCGGGAGCTACGAGCAGTACTTC.

V usage is TRBV5-6 and J usage is TRBJ2-2; TRBD2 agrees at 14 bases. Per germline, CDR1 SGHDT and CDR2 YYEEEE. This CDR3 contains 17 residues. J gave up 7 bases and V 4 bases, and 9 bases lay outside the gene matches. In nucleotides, the CDR3 is TGTGCCAGCAGCCCTGCGACTAGCGGGGGGGCCGTCGGGGAGCTGTTTTTT. This sequence encodes CASSPATSGGAVGELFF.

This clone was seen once. CDR3 loop: CASSPLENPQPQHF. In DNA form, the CDR3 reads TGTGCCAGCTCACCACTGGAGAACCCTCAGCCCCAGCATTTT. The chain is built from TRBV18 and TRBJ1-5; no clear D gene. The CDR3 spans 14 residues. V dropped 1 base and J dropped 6 bases, with 10 bases sitting between them. Germline CDR1 is KGHSH and CDR2 is LQKENI.

The genes are TRBV28 and TRBJ2-1; 7 nucleotides line up with TRBD2. The V gene end was trimmed by 8 bases and the J gene end by 8 bases; junction bases not matched to a gene: 3. The CDR3 extends over 11 amino acids. Germline V gene sequence: CDR1 MDHEN, CDR2 SYDVKM. The DNA for the CDR3 is TGTGCCAGCGGGGGGGGATATGAGCAGTTCTTC. This codes for CASGGGYEQFF.

J is TRBJ1-3 and V is TRBV5-1, with 7 bases fitting TRBD1. The CDR3 is 17 amino acids. The V gene end was trimmed by 0 bases and the J gene end by 2 bases; junction bases not matched to a gene: 8. Germline values: CDR1 SGHRS, CDR2 YFSETQ. The CDR3 DNA sequence: TGCGCCAGCAGCTTGGTAGCCGGGACAGCTACTGGAAACACCATATATTTT. It codes for CASSLVAGTATGNTIYF.

The chain is built from TRBV11-2 and TRBJ2-7, with 7 bases fitting TRBD2. Germline CDR1 is SGHAT and CDR2 is FQNNGV. This CDR3 region has 13 residues. V shed 1 base and J 5 bases; nucleotides not matched to a gene: 2. The CDR3 coding sequence is TGTGCCAGCAGCTTAGCGGGGAGGGACGAGCAGTACTTC. It translates to CASSLAGRDEQYF.

This rearrangement joins TRBV7-2 to TRBJ2-7; D not certain. CDR1 and CDR2 from the germline V gene are SGHTA and FQGNSA. V dropped 7 bases and J dropped 5 bases, with 15 bases sitting between them. This CDR3 is built from 13 residues. CDR3 bases: TGTGCCAGCATGATGAGGCGAGGCCACGAGCAGTACTTC. It encodes CASMMRRGHEQYF.

This chain uses TRBV3-1 (or the pseudogene TRBV3-2) with TRBJ1-6, with TRBD1 as a possible D gene (6 bases). The V gene's germline CDR1 is LGHDT and CDR2 YNNKEL (reference sequence). The CDR3 has 14 amino acids. Trimming took 5 bases from V and 1 from J, leaving 6 bases between them. The CDR3: CASSDRSYNSPLHF. As DNA, the CDR3 is TGTGCCAGCAGCGACAGGTCCTATAATTCACCCCTCCACTTT.

This clone was picked up a small number of times. The rearrangement uses TRBV5-1 and TRBJ1-4; D unclear. The CDR3 runs to 14 residues. Germline V CDR1 and CDR2: SGHRS, YFSETQ. Trimming cost V 0 bases and J 8 bases, with 11 bases left between them. CDR3 coding DNA: TGCGCCAGCAGCTTGGTCGGCGGGAGAGAAAAACTGTTTTTT. Encoded protein: CASSLVGGREKLFF.

The genes are TRBV18 and TRBJ2-1; 7 nucleotides align to TRBD1. Germline assignment: CDR1 KGHSH and CDR2 LQKENI. Losses at the gene ends were 4 bases for V and 2 bases for J; bases not matched to a gene: 5. CDR3 length: 15 amino acids. CDR3 nucleotide sequence: TGTGCCAGCTCACTACTTCAGGGGGCCTACAATGAGCAGTTCTTC. This gives the protein CASSLLQGAYNEQFF.

The chain joins TRBV6-1 to TRBJ1-6, with D possibly TRBD1 on 5 matching bases. The CDR3 spans 16 residues. Germline V gives CDR1 MNHNS, CDR2 SASEGT. V was cut by 2 bases and J by 10 bases, with 18 bases left in between. The CDR3 nucleotides are TGTGCCAGCAGTGAACTGGGGGGACGGGCGTACTCACCCCTCCACTTT. This sequence encodes CASSELGGRAYSPLHF.

This chain connects TRBV5-1 to TRBJ2-3, with TRBD2 matching 7 bases. The germline V gene encodes CDR1 SGHRS and CDR2 YFSETQ. Losses at the gene ends were 7 bases for V and 1 base for J; bases not matched to a gene: 3. The CDR3 consists of 13 residues. CDR3 amino acids: CASGLAGTDTQYF. The CDR3 coding sequence is TGCGCCAGCGGGCTAGCGGGCACAGATACGCAGTATTTT.

The chain links TRBV7-9 to TRBJ2-1, with 8 bases fitting TRBD2. V shed 1 base, J shed 2 bases, and the junction held 1 base outside the gene matches. CDR1 and CDR2 (germline): SEHNR, FQNEAQ (reference sequence). The CDR3 spans 15 residues. This CDR3 is CASSLGLATYNEQFF. Here the CDR3 DNA reads TGTGCCAGCAGCTTAGGACTAGCGACCTACAATGAGCAGTTCTTC. Together with reference TRBV7-9 and TRBJ2-1, the CDR3 gives the full variable domain: DTGVSQNPRHKITKRGQNVTFRCDPISEHNRLYWYRQTLGQGPEFLTYFQNEAQLEKSRLLSDRFSAERPKGSFSTLEIQRTEQGDSAMYLCASSLGLATYNEQFFGPGTRLTVL.